This T cell receptor (beta chain) is from a study of blood T cell repertoires in COVID-19 (dated by TCRdb to the early 2020s). For context, the study as a whole: The collaborator samples originated in the United States, Italy and Spain and spanned the acute and convalescent phases of COVID-19. The material from the prospective study consisted of cDNA or gDNA derived from T cells, B-cell-depleted T cells, or PBMCs. Subjects who had been exposed to COVID-19, were actively infected with it, or had recovered from it provided the deeply sampled blood TCRbeta repertoires that made up the dataset. The repertoires were released in a freely available public database intended as a resource for research on the immune response to SARS-CoV-2. The samples were drawn from the first 160 participants of the ongoing ImmuneRACE study and from 1,200 or so subjects provided by 6 global collaborators. Nearly every sample came with metadata listing a de-identified subject ID, COVID-19 status, age in years and sex. Where available, HLA class I and class II types were obtained from metadata supplied by the sample provider rather than from assay-based typing.

The immunoSEQ Assay, a bias-controlled multiplex PCR, was used to amplify TCRbeta CDR3 regions from genomic DNA. Per the authors' processing: Nucleated cell counts per sample were estimated from amplification of reference gene primers within the assay. Sequence reads were collapsed and filtered to measure the absolute abundance of every unique TCRbeta CDR3 rearrangement. For each sample, productive Simpson clonality was calculated by taking the square root of Simpson's diversity index across productive rearrangements. Entries here come from immuneACCESS through TCRdb and include only in-frame sequences with V and J called. Some clones fail to appear in such tables; in the studies checked, an unresolved V gene covers under half of the shortfall, and the cause of the remainder is unknown. The DNA gave D and trimming, while V, J and clone size come from that table. This sample has 130,000 to 150,000 clones in its table, and about 90% of those were observed once. The top ten hold roughly 37% of the sample.

Reading the germline V gene gives CDR1 SGHRS and CDR2 YFSETQ. The CDR3 sequence holds 18 residues, the cysteine and phenylalanine included. Only the CDR3 part of the read is kept: 54 bases, read in frame from the first base. V trim: 0 bases; J trim: 4 bases; unmatched bases: 13. A second Seattle source provided samples from volunteer blood donors who had recovered from COVID-19. Collaborating institutions collected whole blood in K2EDTA tubes following their own protocols. For TCRbeta analysis, collaborators shipped samples in one of three forms: frozen whole blood, isolated PBMCs, or DNA extracted from either of those sample types. Here is what the overall study found, with its caveats: Clinical and demographic metadata were provided uncurated, with the amount varying by source and participant.

To note about this clone: What this receptor recognizes is not known. Base quality data are lacking; no much larger clone is found one base away.

What was sequenced was peripheral blood. The sequence was collected from a man aged 45-60 years who had recovered from COVID-19. The sequence joins TRBV5-1 to TRBJ2-7; TRBD2 aligns with 10 central bases. CDR3 loop: CASSLEGGLAGVMYEQYF. The DNA sequence is TGCGCCAGCAGCTTGGAGGGTGGTCTAGCGGGGGTGATGTACGAGCAGTACTTC.